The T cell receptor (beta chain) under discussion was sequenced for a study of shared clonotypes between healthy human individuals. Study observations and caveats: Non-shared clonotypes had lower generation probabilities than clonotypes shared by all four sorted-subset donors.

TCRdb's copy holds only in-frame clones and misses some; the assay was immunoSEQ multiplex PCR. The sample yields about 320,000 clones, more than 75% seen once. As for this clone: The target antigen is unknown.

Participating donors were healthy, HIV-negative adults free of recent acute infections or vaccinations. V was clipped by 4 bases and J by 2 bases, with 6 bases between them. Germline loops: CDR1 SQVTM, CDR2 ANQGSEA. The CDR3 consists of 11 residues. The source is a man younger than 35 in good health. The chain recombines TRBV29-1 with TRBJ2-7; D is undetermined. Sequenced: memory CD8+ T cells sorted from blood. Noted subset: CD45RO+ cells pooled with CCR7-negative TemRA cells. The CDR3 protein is CSVAKAYEQYF. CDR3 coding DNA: TGCAGCGTTGCCAAAGCCTACGAGCAGTACTTC.